Presented here are 9 T cell receptor beta chains from one specimen sequenced in a study of blood T cell repertoires in COVID-19. Sequenced by immunoSEQ multiplex PCR; TCRdb stores in-frame clones only, minus some. The table includes 240,000 or so clones, more than 80% detected once. The sample was PBMCs or T cells enriched from blood (not recorded which). These receptors all come from a man aged 50-60 years who had been exposed to COVID-19.

The chain combines TRBV30 with TRBJ2-5; D is undetermined. CDR1 is GTSNPN, CDR2 SVGIG, per germline (reference sequence). The CDR3 runs 13 residues. V dropped 0 bases and J dropped 7 bases, with 12 bases sitting between them. The CDR3 protein is CAWSVRLDGTQYF. The DNA of the CDR3 is TGTGCCTGGAGTGTACGGCTAGATGGGACCCAGTACTTC.

V gene TRBV5-8 combines with J gene TRBJ1-5; no reliable D call. Germline assignment: CDR1 SGHTS and CDR2 YDEGEE. Trimming removed 2 bases at V and 1 base at J, with 19 bases between. This CDR3 is 18 amino acids long. The CDR3 coding sequence is TGTGCCAGCAGCTTAGGTGTAGTGATGTCTAGGAGCAATCAGCCCCAGCATTTT. As protein: CASSLGVVMSRSNQPQHF.

This chain connects TRBV28 to TRBJ1-5; a possible D gene is TRBD1 (5 bases). V was trimmed by 4 bases and J by 3 bases, leaving 13 bases between them. The CDR3 runs 15 residues. Germline-derived CDR1 and CDR2 are MDHEN and SYDVKM. CDR3 protein: CASSSQDELNQPQHF. DNA for the CDR3: TGTGCCAGCAGTTCACAGGACGAGCTCAATCAGCCCCAGCATTTT.

This clone showed up just a few times. V and J are TRBV5-6 and TRBJ1-6; perhaps TRBD1 as D (6 bases). Trimming removed 4 bases from V and 6 bases from J, with 17 bases in between. The length of the CDR3 is 16 residues. Germline values: CDR1 SGHDT, CDR2 YYEEEE. The CDR3 here is CASSRRGRGVNSPLHF. DNA of the CDR3: TGTGCCAGCAGCCGCCGGGGGCGGGGGGTTAATTCACCCCTCCACTTT.

The chain joins TRBV12-2 to TRBJ1-2; TRBD1, the D gene given by the table, was not confirmed from the DNA. TRBV12-2 is shown as a pseudogene. This CDR3 is built from 15 residues. CDR3 coding DNA: TGTGCAAGTCGCTTAGGGACAGATCTTAACTATGGCTACACCTTC. Amino acid sequence: CASRLGTDLNYGYTF.

This chain links TRBV10-2 with TRBJ2-5; 13 bases line up with TRBD2. The CDR3 extends over 18 amino acids. V lost 5 bases, J lost 0 bases, and 9 bases stayed unmatched. Germline CDR1 reads WSHSY; CDR2 reads SAAADI. CDR3 sequence: CASSRTSGGPWYQETQYF. CDR3 coding DNA: TGCGCCAGCAGTCGGACTAGCGGGGGCCCTTGGTACCAAGAGACCCAGTACTTC.

J is TRBJ1-4 and V is TRBV28, with D possibly matching TRBD1 (5 bases). V was cut by 6 bases and J by 6 bases, with 17 bases left in between. CDR1 MDHEN and CDR2 SYDVKM come from the germline V gene. The CDR3 spans 15 residues. The CDR3, as DNA: TGTGCCAGCAGACCCGGCACAGGTCGGCATGAAAAACTGTTTTTT. Its translation is CASRPGTGRHEKLFF.

The chain recombines TRBV19 with TRBJ2-4; possible D gene TRBD1, 6 bases. The CDR3 has 13 amino acids. Trimming cost V 6 bases and J 8 bases, with 14 bases left between them. The germline V gene encodes CDR1 LNHDA and CDR2 SQIVND (reference sequence). In DNA, the CDR3 is TGTGCCAGTAGCTGGACAGAATCAGACATTCAGTACTTC. Amino acid sequence: CASSWTESDIQYF.

There are a few counts of this clone. The V call is TRBV11-2, the J call TRBJ1-6, with 7 bases matching TRBD1. Germline V gene lookup returns CDR1 SGHAT and CDR2 FQNNGV. J lost 19 bases, V lost 5 bases, and 17 bases had no gene match. The CDR3 runs 14 residues. In DNA form, the CDR3 reads TGTGCCAGCAGCCAGCCGGGACAGTGGATAGGAGCTCACTTT. This codes for CASSQPGQWIGAHF.